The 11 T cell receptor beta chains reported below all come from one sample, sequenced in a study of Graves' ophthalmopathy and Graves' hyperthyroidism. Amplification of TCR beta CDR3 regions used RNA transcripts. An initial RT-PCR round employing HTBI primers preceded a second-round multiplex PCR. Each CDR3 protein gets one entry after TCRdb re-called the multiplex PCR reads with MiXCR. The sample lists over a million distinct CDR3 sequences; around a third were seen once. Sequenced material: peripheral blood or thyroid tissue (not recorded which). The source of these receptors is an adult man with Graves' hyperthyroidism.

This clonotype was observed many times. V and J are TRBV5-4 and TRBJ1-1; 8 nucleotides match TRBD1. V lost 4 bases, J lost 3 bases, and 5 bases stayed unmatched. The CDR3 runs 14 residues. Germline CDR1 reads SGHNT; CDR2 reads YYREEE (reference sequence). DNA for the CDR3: TGTGCCAGCAGCAGACAGGACAGGGACACTGAAGCTTTCTTT. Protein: CASSRQDRDTEAFF.

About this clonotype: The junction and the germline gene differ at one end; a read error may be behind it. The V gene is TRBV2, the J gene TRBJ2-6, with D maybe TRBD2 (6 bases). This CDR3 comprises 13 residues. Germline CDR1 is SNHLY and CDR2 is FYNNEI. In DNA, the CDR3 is TGTGCCTGGGGGGTCTCTGGGGCCAACGTCCTGACCTTC. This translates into CAWGVSGANVLTF.

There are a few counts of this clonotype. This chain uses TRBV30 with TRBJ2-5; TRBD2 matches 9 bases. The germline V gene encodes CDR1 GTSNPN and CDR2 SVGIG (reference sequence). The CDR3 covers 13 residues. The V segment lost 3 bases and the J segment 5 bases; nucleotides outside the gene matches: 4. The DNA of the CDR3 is TGTGCCTGGAGAGGGACTAGCCACGAGACCCAGTACTTC. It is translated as CAWRGTSHETQYF. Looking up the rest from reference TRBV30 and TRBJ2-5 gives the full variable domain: SQTIHQWPATLVQPVGSPLSLECTVEGTSNPNLYWYRQAAGRGLQLLFYSVGIGQISSEVPQNLSASRPQDRQFILSSKKLLLSDSGFYLCAWRGTSHETQYFGPGTRLLVL.

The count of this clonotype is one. CDR3 bases: TGTGCCACCAGTGAACCCTTAGCGGGAGGGGCAGATACGCAGTATTTT. It yields the protein CATSEPLAGGADTQYF. V usage is TRBV24-1 and J usage is TRBJ2-3, with 11 bases fitting TRBD2. J was trimmed by 4 bases and V by 4 bases; bases with no gene match: 6. CDR3 length equals 16 residues. CDR1 and CDR2 (germline): KGHDR, SFDVKD.

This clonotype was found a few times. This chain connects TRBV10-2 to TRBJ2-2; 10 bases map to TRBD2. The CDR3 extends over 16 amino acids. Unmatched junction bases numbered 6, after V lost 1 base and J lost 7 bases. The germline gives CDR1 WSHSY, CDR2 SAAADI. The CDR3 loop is CASSEWQREGVGELFF. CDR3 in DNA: TGCGCCAGCAGTGAGTGGCAGCGGGAGGGCGTCGGGGAGCTGTTTTTT.

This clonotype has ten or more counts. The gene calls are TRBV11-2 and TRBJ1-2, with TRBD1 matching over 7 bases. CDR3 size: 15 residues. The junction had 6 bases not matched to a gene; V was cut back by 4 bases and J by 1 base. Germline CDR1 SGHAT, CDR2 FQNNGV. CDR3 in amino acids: CASSSPGQYNYGYTF. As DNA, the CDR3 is TGTGCCAGCAGCTCCCCGGGACAGTATAACTATGGCTACACCTTC.

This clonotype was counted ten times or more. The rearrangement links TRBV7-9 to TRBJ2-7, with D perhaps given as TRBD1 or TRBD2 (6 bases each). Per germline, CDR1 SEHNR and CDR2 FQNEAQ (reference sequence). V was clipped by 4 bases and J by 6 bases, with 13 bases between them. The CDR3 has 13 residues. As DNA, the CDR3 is TGTGCCAGCAGCTCGGGGGCCCTCGGCGAGCAGTACTTC. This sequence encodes CASSSGALGEQYF.

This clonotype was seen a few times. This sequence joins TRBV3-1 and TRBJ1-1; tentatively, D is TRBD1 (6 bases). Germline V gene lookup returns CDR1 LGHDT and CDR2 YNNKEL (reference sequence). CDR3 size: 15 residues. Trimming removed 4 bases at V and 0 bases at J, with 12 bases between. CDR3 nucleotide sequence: TGTGCCAGCAGCCGGGGCAGGGGCATGAACACTGAAGCTTTCTTT. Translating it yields CASSRGRGMNTEAFF.

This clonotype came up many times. The CDR3 here is CASSIREGGTEAFF. Here the CDR3 DNA reads TGTGCCAGCAGTATCCGCGAAGGGGGCACTGAAGCTTTCTTT. The gene calls are TRBV12-3 or TRBV12-4 and TRBJ1-1; a possible D gene is TRBD1 (6 bases). V lost 5 bases to trimming and J lost 4 bases, with 14 bases between them. CDR3 length: 14 residues.

The CDR3 protein is CSVGQGGDTEAFF. CDR3 DNA: TGCAGTGTGGGACAGGGGGGAGACACTGAAGCTTTCTTT. V and J are TRBV29-1 and TRBJ1-1; 11 nucleotides align to TRBD1. The CDR3 length is 13 residues. Per germline, CDR1 SQVTM and CDR2 ANQGSEA.

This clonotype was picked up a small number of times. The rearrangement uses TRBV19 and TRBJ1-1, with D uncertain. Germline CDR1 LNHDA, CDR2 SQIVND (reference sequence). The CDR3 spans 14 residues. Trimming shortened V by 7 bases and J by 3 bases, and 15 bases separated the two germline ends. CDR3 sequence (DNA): TGTGCCAGTACCTCCCTGGGTGGGGACACTGAAGCTTTCTTT. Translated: CASTSLGGDTEAFF.